This entry describes one T cell receptor (beta chain). Reverse transcription of roughly 0.45 to 1 ug RNA was performed with random hexamers. The method of amplification for TCR beta CDR3 was immunoSEQ multiplex PCR, covering 54 Vbeta and 13 Jbeta. Each CDR3 protein is one row after TCRdb ran MiXCR on the immunoSEQ multiplex PCR reads. Found here are about 110,000 distinct CDR3 sequences, approximately 94% of them singletons; the top ten hold roughly 0.38%. The sample originates from a study of CD8 T cells in Susac syndrome. Overall study: Each patient with Susac syndrome, at the time of blood draw, was therapy-naive, on corticosteroids, or on intravenous immunoglobulin alone.

The ends lost 3 bases at V and 5 bases at J; junction bases unmatched: 9. Per germline, CDR1 DFQATT and CDR2 SNEGSKA (reference sequence). This CDR3 has 14 amino acids. The V gene is TRBV20-1, the J gene TRBJ2-7; TRBD1 matches at 8 bases. Sequenced material: CD8+ T cells from PBMCs. The TCR originated in a human donor with Susac syndrome. CDR3 residues: CSASPSRGLHEQYF. The CDR3 DNA reads as TGCAGTGCTAGCCCCTCCAGGGGGCTCCACGAGCAGTACTTC.